This is a list of T cell receptor beta chains from one sample in a study of T cell repertoires in cytomegalovirus infection. In TCRdb, the reads were re-called with MiXCR into one record per CDR3 protein. The sample shows about 100,000 distinct CDR3 sequences, roughly 41% of them seen only once. No antigen is known for these receptors. Sequenced material: CD8+ T cells from cultured PBMCs, taken from culture after CMV antigen stimulation. The receptors shown here come from a human donor in good health (CMV status not recorded). Some clones in this sample may be carry-over from other donors' samples. Each CDR3 is given with its conserved first and last residue. A D gene is named only where the DNA matches it firmly. Rows may omit the clone size; those that give it use once, few, many or a size class.

V gene	D gene	J gene	clone size	CDR3 protein	CDR3 DNA
TRBV14	.	TRBJ2-7	.	CASSQERAYEQYF	TGTGCCAGCAGCCAAGAGAGGGCCTACGAGCAGTACTTC
TRBV7-9	TRBD2	TRBJ2-1	few	CASSRTSGGSSYNEQFF	TGTGCCAGCAGCAGGACTAGCGGGGGGAGCTCCTACAATGAGCAGTTCTTC
TRBV27	TRBD1	TRBJ2-7	.	CASSFPPGQGASEQYF	TGTGCCAGCAGTTTCCCTCCGGGACAGGGGGCATCCGAGCAGTACTTC
TRBV27	.	TRBJ2-7	few	CASRPGRGKKDEQYF	TGTGCCAGCAGGCCCGGTCGGGGGAAAAAGGACGAGCAGTACTTC
TRBV12-3/TRBV12-4	TRBD2	TRBJ2-1	.	CASSLNPSGGANEQFF	TGTGCCAGCAGTTTGAACCCTAGCGGGGGGGCCAATGAGCAGTTCTTC
TRBV18	.	TRBJ2-1	few	CASSPDEHNEQFF	TGTGCCAGCTCACCGGACGAGCACAATGAGCAGTTCTTC
TRBV6-8	.	TRBJ2-5	.	CASSPGASGETQYF	TGTGCCAGTTCCCCGGGGGCCTCTGGAGAGACCCAGTACTTC
TRBV20-1	.	TRBJ1-6	.	CSAAIGQRYNSPLHF	TGCAGTGCCGCCATAGGACAGCGCTATAATTCACCCCTCCACTTT
TRBV29-1	.	TRBJ2-2	once	CSVRHYTGELFF	TGCAGCGTTCGGCACTACACCGGGGAGCTGTTTTTT
TRBV11-3	TRBD2	TRBJ2-5	.	CASSSPAERGEQETQYF	TGTGCCAGCAGCTCCCCTGCCGAGCGGGGGGAACAAGAGACCCAGTACTTC
TRBV28	TRBD1	TRBJ1-5	.	CASSHDRAPHQPQHF	TGTGCCAGCAGTCACGACAGGGCCCCTCATCAGCCCCAGCATTTT
TRBV7-2	.	TRBJ1-6	many	CASSLWSTTYNSPLHF	TGTGCCAGCAGCTTATGGTCCACCACCTATAATTCACCCCTCCACTTT
TRBV18	.	TRBJ2-3	many	CASSPLRRGESTDTQYF	TGTGCCAGCTCACCACTACGGCGGGGCGAAAGCACAGATACGCAGTATTTT
TRBV2	TRBD1	TRBJ2-3	.	CASSAGQGMTWDTQYF	TGTGCCAGCAGTGCAGGACAGGGAATGACGTGGGATACGCAGTATTTT
TRBV27	TRBD2	TRBJ2-3	few	CASSWTSGYTDTQYF	TGTGCCAGCAGTTGGACTAGCGGATACACAGATACGCAGTATTTT
TRBV5-1	.	TRBJ1-1	many	CASSLDGHTEAFF	TGCGCCAGCAGCTTGGATGGGCACACTGAAGCTTTCTTT
TRBV7-9	.	TRBJ2-2	once	CASSDNGLAGELFF	TGTGCCAGCAGCGATAATGGACTGGCCGGGGAGCTGTTTTTT
TRBV20-1	TRBD1	TRBJ1-2	.	CSARRQGVEANYGYTF	TGCAGTGCACGGAGACAGGGGGTCGAAGCTAACTATGGCTACACCTTC
TRBV20-1	TRBD2	TRBJ2-1	.	CSARGLAGVNEQFF	TGCAGTGCTAGAGGGCTAGCGGGGGTTAATGAGCAGTTCTTC
TRBV12-3/TRBV12-4	TRBD1	TRBJ1-2	.	CASSLGGQGAGYTF	TGTGCCAGCAGTTTGGGGGGTCAGGGGGCTGGCTACACCTTC
TRBV7-3	.	TRBJ2-5	.	CASSLKGGRETQYF	TGTGCCAGCAGCTTAAAGGGGGGCCGAGAGACCCAGTACTTC
TRBV7-2	TRBD1	TRBJ1-2	few	CASSYFDRVDGYTF	TGTGCCAGCAGCTACTTCGACAGGGTCGATGGCTACACCTTC
TRBV4-2	.	TRBJ2-7	.	CASSQGPSDEQYF	TGTGCCAGCAGCCAAGGTCCTTCGGACGAGCAGTACTTC
TRBV12-3/TRBV12-4	.	TRBJ1-5	many	CASSLRGLDSNQPQHF	TGTGCCAGCAGTTTAAGGGGTCTGGATAGCAATCAGCCCCAGCATTTT
TRBV12-5	.	TRBJ2-3	few	CASGLPLRGPSTDTQYF	TGTGCTAGTGGCCTCCCCCTTAGGGGTCCAAGCACAGATACGCAGTATTTT
TRBV7-9	TRBD1	TRBJ2-4	.	CASSYPPGTGGVAKNIQYF	TGTGCCAGCAGTTATCCCCCCGGGACAGGGGGAGTAGCCAAAAACATTCAGTACTTC
TRBV19	TRBD1	TRBJ1-5	.	CASTARWDRVYSNQPQHF	TGTGCCAGTACCGCTAGGTGGGACAGGGTTTATAGCAATCAGCCCCAGCATTTT
TRBV7-6	.	TRBJ2-2	.	CASSLTTLGTGELFF	TGTGCCAGCAGCTTAACAACTCTGGGAACCGGGGAGCTGTTTTTT
TRBV12-3/TRBV12-4	TRBD2	TRBJ2-1	.	CASSLFSPSGGTPSYNEQFF	TGTGCCAGCAGTTTATTTAGCCCTAGCGGGGGGACTCCCTCCTACAATGAGCAGTTCTTC
TRBV4-1	TRBD1	TRBJ1-1	many	CASSLTMPDRGRFQNTEAFF	TGCGCCAGCAGCCTCACAATGCCCGACAGGGGACGGTTTCAGAACACTGAAGCTTTCTTT
TRBV4-2	.	TRBJ1-1	many	CASSQPGGNTEAFF	TGTGCCAGCAGCCAGCCCGGGGGAAACACTGAAGCTTTCTTT
TRBV27	.	TRBJ1-1	.	CASSLSGAYTEAFF	TGTGCCAGCAGTTTATCGGGAGCCTACACTGAAGCTTTCTTT
TRBV6-6	TRBD1	TRBJ2-7	.	CASSYSDRAYEQYF	TGTGCCAGCAGTTACTCGGACAGGGCATACGAGCAGTACTTC
TRBV4-1	TRBD2	TRBJ2-1	once	CASSHRGGGSYSEQFF	TGCGCCAGCAGCCACCGCGGGGGGGGATCCTACAGTGAGCAGTTCTTC
TRBV3-1	.	TRBJ2-5	few	CASSHLRAGRRETQYF	TGTGCCAGCAGCCATCTCCGTGCAGGAAGGAGAGAGACCCAGTACTTC
TRBV27	TRBD1	TRBJ1-5	.	CASSIGTGYDQPQHF	TGTGCCAGCAGTATAGGGACAGGGTACGACCAGCCCCAGCATTTT
TRBV29-1	.	TRBJ2-1	few	CSVEFTNNEQFF	TGCAGCGTTGAATTCACAAACAATGAGCAGTTCTTC